Detailed here is one T cell receptor (beta chain). No antigen is known for it. Per-nucleotide qualities are absent, and no much larger clonotype sits a single base away. The time point label, as the study defines it: neoterminal ileum biopsy at postoperative endoscopy, about 6 months after surgery. Adults with ileal or ileocolonic Crohn's disease and an indication for ileocolonic resection were eligible for inclusion. Before DNA extraction, whole ileal mucosal biopsies were kept frozen at -80 degrees C. Genomic DNA was extracted from frozen whole biopsies using a TRizol-based method and was quantified with a NanoDrop 2000 spectrophotometer. Inclusive of the bounding cysteine and phenylalanine, the CDR3 is 15 residues long. The read is trimmed to its CDR3 DNA, 45 bases read in frame from base 1. Trimming removed 2 bases from V and 2 bases from J, leaving 11 bases between the germline ends. CDR1 and CDR2, per the germline V gene, are SGHDT and YYEEEE.

The source of the sample is a study of T cell repertoires in ileal Crohn's disease (dated by TCRdb to about 2019). Background on the whole study: The median duration of disease was around 7.3 years, and at the time of surgery approximately 34% of patients were active smokers. Every patient underwent surgery because of a complication, which was stricturing disease in around 61% and penetrating disease in 39%. Roughly half of the patients were given postoperative therapy, with about a dozen receiving thiopurines and under 20 receiving anti-TNF agents. Neoterminal ileum biopsies obtained at postoperative colonoscopy were designated as M6 samples. TCR repertoire analysis was performed in fewer than 70 Crohn's disease patients drawn from a prospective multicentre cohort. The study was conducted in parallel with a multicentre cohort built to find predictors of early endoscopic recurrence after ileocolonic resection. A Rutgeerts score above i0 was used to define endoscopic postoperative recurrence. The study sequenced 171 mucosal samples from 55 or so patients, taken at several locations on the surgical specimen and at postoperative endoscopy.

For commercial TCRB immunosequencing, around 500 nanograms of biopsy DNA were submitted for each sample. CDR3 regions were amplified from genomic DNA by Adaptive Biotechnology using a two-step, amplification bias-controlled multiplex PCR. Primers for every V and J gene segment were used in the first PCR, and barcodes and Illumina adapters were added in the second PCR. An Illumina instrument was used to sequence the CDR3 libraries. Processing in the source paper ran as follows. Vendor-provided pipelines were combined with custom analysis of raw data in R/Bioconductor under R version 3.3.0. Clonality, which ranges from 0 to 1, was calculated as the inverse of the normalised Shannon entropy across all productive clones. The repertoire share taken up by the top 100 clones defined high-frequency clones, and only clones that passed a 95% confidence test were kept. Repertoire diversity was measured with the Simpson index, and overlap between samples was measured with the Morisita-Horn index. The immuneACCESS repertoire file appears here via TCRdb, limited to in-frame rearrangements. These files lack a portion of the clones; in checked studies, under half of the deficit traces to unresolved V genes, and the cause of the others is not known. D and trimming were read from the DNA, whereas the V and J calls and clone size are those reported in that table. The sample includes over 10,000 clones, with roughly 78% observed a single time. About 4.4% of the sample is held by the ten biggest clonotypes.

What the study reported, not specific to this receptor: Endoscopic recurrence was linked to a higher percentage of high-frequency clones at surgery, and recurrence occurred in every patient whose clonality exceeded 26.8% (18/57). The timing of postoperative endoscopy varied within the first year after surgery, and the median delay was approximately 7 months. Only a subgroup of patients, of unstated size, had their mucosal CD4 and CD8 T cells sorted and sequenced. Sorted CD8 T cells carried more high-frequency clones than CD4 T cells, suggesting mucosal expansions were mainly CD8. Compared with non-smokers, patients who were active smokers at surgery showed a significantly higher proportion of clonal expansions (about 25% vs 18%, p=0.02).

The chain joins TRBV5-6 to TRBJ2-1, with TRBD1 tentatively as D gene (5 bases match). This TCR was recovered from an adult with Crohn's disease. Sequencing used ileal tissue. The DNA is as follows: TGTGCCAGCAGCTTATCAGGGTCCACCTACAATGAGCAGTTCTTC. The translation is CASSLSGSTYNEQFF. Here the CDR3 is joined to the reference TRBV5-6 and TRBJ2-1 genes, and the full variable domain is: DAGVTQSPTHLIKTRGQQVTLRCSPKSGHDTVSWYQQALGQGPQFIFQYYEEEERQRGNFPDRFSGHQFPNYSSELNVNALLLGDSALYLCASSLSGSTYNEQFFGPGTRLTVL.